These T cell receptor beta chains were read from a single sample in a study of OX40 agonist ivuxolimab in advanced cancers. TCRdb's copy holds only in-frame clones and misses some; the assay was immunoSEQ multiplex PCR. The table lists about 83,000 clones, 70% to 90% of them singletons. The sequences come from CD4+ or CD8+ T cells sorted from blood, collected in a trial of the OX40 agonist ivuxolimab. The receptors were gathered from an adult with an advanced solid tumor such as melanoma, head and neck, liver or kidney cancer. CDR3s include the opening cysteine and the closing phenylalanine or tryptophan. The order of the fields is V gene, D gene, J gene, clone size, CDR3 DNA, CDR3 protein. The D gene is left open where the match is weak. Clone size is shown for a subset of rows, as once, few, many or a class of expanded clone.

V: TRBV19; D: -; J: TRBJ2-5; size: -; DNA: TGTGCCAGTAGCGAGATTGCAGGGGAGACCCAGTACTTC; CDR3: CASSEIAGETQYF
V: TRBV6-6; D: TRBD1; J: TRBJ1-4; size: once; DNA: TGTGCCAGCAGTCCATGGGGACAGCCCAACGAAAAACTGTTTTTT; CDR3: CASSPWGQPNEKLFF
V: TRBV6-6; D: -; J: TRBJ1-3; size: -; DNA: TGTGCCAGCAGTACCGGGGACACGAAGAGAAACACCATATATTTT; CDR3: CASSTGDTKRNTIYF
V: TRBV12-5; D: -; J: TRBJ1-1; size: -; DNA: TGTGCTAGTGGAGCGGCTAGGAACACTGAAGCTTTCTTT; CDR3: CASGAARNTEAFF
V: TRBV5-4; D: -; J: TRBJ2-5; size: -; DNA: TGTGCCAGCAGCTTGGACATCGACGGTGGGACCCAGTACTTC; CDR3: CASSLDIDGGTQYF
V: TRBV6-5; D: TRBD1; J: TRBJ2-7; size: -; DNA: TGTGCCAGCGGGGACAGGATACACGAGCAGTACTTC; CDR3: CASGDRIHEQYF
V: TRBV19; D: TRBD2; J: TRBJ2-1; size: -; DNA: TGTGCCAGTAGTACCCGGTGGGGGGGCTCCTACAATGAGCAGTTCTTC; CDR3: CASSTRWGGSYNEQFF
V: TRBV4-3; D: -; J: TRBJ2-3; size: -; DNA: TGCGCCAGCAGCCAAGAGCTGGACCACGGAGGCACAGATACGCAGTATTTT; CDR3: CASSQELDHGGTDTQYF
V: TRBV2; D: -; J: TRBJ2-3; size: -; DNA: TGTGCCAGCAGTGAACTAGCCGCGTTTTCAAATACGCAGTATTTT; CDR3: CASSELAAFSNTQYF
V: TRBV30; D: -; J: TRBJ1-4; size: -; DNA: TGTGCCTGGAGTGCCTCCCGAGGGGGTAATGAAAAACTGTTTTTT; CDR3: CAWSASRGGNEKLFF
V: TRBV19; D: TRBD1; J: TRBJ1-4; size: -; DNA: TGTGCCAGTAGTATTCAAGACAGGGGGTGGAATGAAAAACTGTTTTTT; CDR3: CASSIQDRGWNEKLFF
V: TRBV4-3; D: -; J: TRBJ1-5; size: -; DNA: TGCGCCAGCAGCCAAGGGACAGATTATCAGCCCCAGCATTTT; CDR3: CASSQGTDYQPQHF
V: TRBV6-1; D: -; J: TRBJ1-2; size: -; DNA: TGTGCCAGCAGTGAAGGGACACCCGCTAGCGGCTACACCTTC; CDR3: CASSEGTPASGYTF
V: TRBV5-1; D: -; J: TRBJ2-3; size: -; DNA: TGCGCCAGCAGCTTGGGGGCGGGGAGCACAGATACGCAGTATTTT; CDR3: CASSLGAGSTDTQYF
V: TRBV27; D: -; J: TRBJ2-3; size: -; DNA: TGTGCCAGCACCGAGACTGGAACAGATACGCAGTATTTT; CDR3: CASTETGTDTQYF
V: TRBV4-1; D: -; J: TRBJ2-3; size: -; DNA: TGCGCCAGCAGCCTTGGGGCACTGGGACTGGGCACAGATACGCAGTATTTT; CDR3: CASSLGALGLGTDTQYF
V: TRBV4-3; D: TRBD1; J: TRBJ2-2; size: -; DNA: TGCGCCAGCAGCCAGAATGGGGACAGCGGGGAGCTGTTTTTT; CDR3: CASSQNGDSGELFF
V: TRBV2; D: -; J: TRBJ1-1; size: -; DNA: TGTGCCAGCAGTGAACCGGGTAGGAACACTGAAGCTTTCTTT; CDR3: CASSEPGRNTEAFF
V: TRBV7-9; D: TRBD2; J: TRBJ2-1; size: -; DNA: TGTGCCAGCAGCTTAGGTAGCGGGAGGTACAATGAGCAGTTCTTC; CDR3: CASSLGSGRYNEQFF
V: TRBV9; D: -; J: TRBJ2-3; size: once; DNA: TGTGCCAGCAGTAGGACCCCAGATACGCAGTATTTT; CDR3: CASSRTPDTQYF
V: TRBV30; D: -; J: TRBJ1-5; size: -; DNA: TGTGCCTGGAGTGGCACAAATCAGCCCCAGCATTTT; CDR3: CAWSGTNQPQHF
V: TRBV29-1; D: -; J: TRBJ2-3; size: -; DNA: TGCAGCGCCCTACCACGCACAGATACGCAGTATTTT; CDR3: CSALPRTDTQYF
V: TRBV9; D: -; J: TRBJ2-7; size: -; DNA: TGTGCCAGCAGCGCACGACAGGGAGGCGAGCAGTACTTC; CDR3: CASSARQGGEQYF
V: TRBV18; D: TRBD1; J: TRBJ1-6; size: -; DNA: TGTGCCAGCGGCAAGACAGGGGAAAGGTCACCCCTCCACTTT; CDR3: CASGKTGERSPLHF
V: TRBV19; D: -; J: TRBJ1-2; size: few; DNA: TGTGCCAGTAGTCCAGGGAGAGGGGATGGCTACACCTTC; CDR3: CASSPGRGDGYTF
V: TRBV5-6; D: -; J: TRBJ1-2; size: -; DNA: TGTGCCAGCGGCTTCGGCCTCCTGGGCTACACCTTC; CDR3: CASGFGLLGYTF
V: TRBV15; D: -; J: TRBJ2-3; size: -; DNA: TGTGCCACCAGCGAAACCCCCCCCGGATTCGCAGATACGCAGTATTTT; CDR3: CATSETPPGFADTQYF
V: TRBV7-2; D: -; J: TRBJ2-1; size: -; DNA: TGTGCCAGCAGCGCCTACTACCGATCCTACAATGAGCAGTTCTTC; CDR3: CASSAYYRSYNEQFF
V: TRBV4-1; D: -; J: TRBJ2-6; size: -; DNA: TGCGCCAGCAGCCCTCGACAGGAGATCTCTGGGGCCAACGTCCTGACTTTC; CDR3: CASSPRQEISGANVLTF
V: TRBV7-2; D: -; J: TRBJ1-2; size: -; DNA: TGTGCCGAGATTCGGGACCGACGAAACTATGGCTACACCTTC; CDR3: CAEIRDRRNYGYTF
V: TRBV2; D: -; J: TRBJ2-1; size: -; DNA: TGTGCCAGCAGTGAAGTAAGGGGACCCTGGCAGTTCTTC; CDR3: CASSEVRGPWQFF
V: TRBV5-5; D: -; J: TRBJ2-5; size: -; DNA: TGTGCCAGCAGCTTGGTGGCTAGACGAGTCGAGACCCAGTACTTC; CDR3: CASSLVARRVETQYF
V: TRBV19; D: -; J: TRBJ1-5; size: many; DNA: TGTGCCAGTAGTACCGGATTAGATCAGCCCCAGCATTTT; CDR3: CASSTGLDQPQHF
V: TRBV2; D: TRBD1; J: TRBJ2-3; size: -; DNA: TGTGCCAGCAGTACAACAGGGGCAGGGACAGATACGCAGTATTTT; CDR3: CASSTTGAGTDTQYF
V: TRBV6-5; D: TRBD1; J: TRBJ2-5; size: -; DNA: TGTGCCAGCAGAACACAGGGGGCGGGGACCCAGTACTTC; CDR3: CASRTQGAGTQYF
V: TRBV30; D: -; J: TRBJ1-1; size: -; DNA: TGTGCCTGGAGTGCAACGCAGACAGGGAACACTGAAGCTTTCTTT; CDR3: CAWSATQTGNTEAFF
V: TRBV18; D: TRBD2; J: TRBJ2-2; size: -; DNA: TGTGCCAGCTCACCAGCGGGAGGGCCGGTCACCGGGGAGCTGTTTTTT; CDR3: CASSPAGGPVTGELFF
V: TRBV4-2; D: -; J: TRBJ2-1; size: -; DNA: TGTGCCAGCAGCCTCCGGGTCGAGCAGTTCTTC; CDR3: CASSLRVEQFF
V: TRBV28; D: TRBD1; J: TRBJ1-2; size: -; DNA: TGTGCCAGCAGTTTCGACTCGGGTTGGGGACAGGGCGACTATGGCTACACCTTC; CDR3: CASSFDSGWGQGDYGYTF
V: TRBV11-2; D: TRBD2; J: TRBJ2-1; size: -; DNA: TGTGCCAGCAGCTTTAGGGCTAGCGGATCTGTCCGGGAGCAGTTCTTC; CDR3: CASSFRASGSVREQFF
V: TRBV4-1; D: -; J: TRBJ2-3; size: -; DNA: TGCGCCAGCAGCCAAGACGGGGGGCCCGGCACAGATACGCAGTATTTT; CDR3: CASSQDGGPGTDTQYF
V: TRBV25-1; D: TRBD1; J: TRBJ1-4; size: few; DNA: TGTGCCAGCAGTCCCTCCTGGACAGGGGAAAAACTGTTTTTT; CDR3: CASSPSWTGEKLFF
V: TRBV4-1; D: -; J: TRBJ2-2; size: -; DNA: TGCGCCAGCAGCCCAAGGCGGGACCGGGCGTCCACCGGGGAGCTGTTTTTT; CDR3: CASSPRRDRASTGELFF
V: TRBV18; D: -; J: TRBJ2-7; size: few; DNA: TGTGCCAGCTCACCACCGACAGTCTACGAGCAGTACTTC; CDR3: CASSPPTVYEQYF
V: TRBV19; D: TRBD1; J: TRBJ1-2; size: -; DNA: TGTGCCAGTAGCTTAACGGACAGGGATGGCTACACCTTC; CDR3: CASSLTDRDGYTF
V: TRBV21-1; D: -; J: TRBJ2-3; size: -; DNA: TGTGCCAGCACCCCAGGACGTTTCAGCACAGATACGCAGTATTTT; CDR3: CASTPGRFSTDTQYF
V: TRBV9; D: TRBD1; J: TRBJ2-7; size: -; DNA: TGTGCCAGCAGCTCCAGGGACAGGCCCCTCGCCTTC; CDR3: CASSSRDRPLAF